The T cell receptor (beta chain) described here comes from a study of T-cell reconstitution after alpha-beta-depleted transplantation in children. V was pared by 8 bases and J by 6 bases, with 10 bases of the junction left unmatched. The V gene's germline CDR1 is ENHRY and CDR2 SYGVKD. CDR3 length equals 14 residues. This clonotype was found many times. It was with unique molecular identifiers that the TCRbeta library was prepared. A single record per CDR3 protein comes from TCRdb applying MiXCR to the PCR reads. This sample has 220,000 or so distinct CDR3 sequences, with under 9.5% found just once. This specimen was PBMCs, mostly from graft donor cells, taken 180 days after TCRalphabeta/CD19-depleted stem cell transplant. This chain joins TRBV10-3 and TRBJ2-1, with 7 bases that match TRBD2. The TCR comes from a male patient under 18 who had a stem cell transplant for acute lymphoblastic leukemia, so the T cells may come from the graft donor. CDR3 nucleotides: TGTGCCATCTCTCGGGAGGCTTATAGCAATGAGCAGTTCTTC. Translated, it gives CAISREAYSNEQFF.